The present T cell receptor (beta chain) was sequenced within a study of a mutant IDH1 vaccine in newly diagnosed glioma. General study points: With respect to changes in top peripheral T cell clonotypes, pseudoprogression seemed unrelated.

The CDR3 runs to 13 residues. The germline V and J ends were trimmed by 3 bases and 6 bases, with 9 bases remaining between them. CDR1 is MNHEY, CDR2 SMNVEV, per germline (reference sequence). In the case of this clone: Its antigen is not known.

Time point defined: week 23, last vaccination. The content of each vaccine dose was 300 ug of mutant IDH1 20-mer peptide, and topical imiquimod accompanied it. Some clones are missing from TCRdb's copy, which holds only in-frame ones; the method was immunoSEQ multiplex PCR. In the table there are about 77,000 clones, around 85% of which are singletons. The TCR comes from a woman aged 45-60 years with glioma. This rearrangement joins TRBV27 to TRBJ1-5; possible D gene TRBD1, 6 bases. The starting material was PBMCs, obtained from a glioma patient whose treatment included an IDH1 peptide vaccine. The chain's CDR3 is CASSLARGQPQHF. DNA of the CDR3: TGTGCCAGCAGTTTGGCCAGGGGTCAGCCCCAGCATTTT.